This is a list of T cell receptor beta chains from one sample in a study of cytomegalovirus exposure and HLA in healthy donors. The protocol was immunoSEQ multiplex PCR, while the TCRdb copy is restricted to in-frame clones and leaves out a portion. The sample carries tens of thousands of clones, about 80% recorded once. The sequenced sample was PBMCs. The receptors were sampled from a male donor in good health and CMV-seronegative. Both conserved end residues are part of each CDR3. The D gene is left open where the match is weak. Clone sizes are given selectively: once, few, many, or a class where the clone is expanded.

V gene	J gene	D gene	clone size	CDR3 DNA	CDR3 protein
TRBV11-2	TRBJ1-1	.	.	TGTGCCAGCAGCTTTATCGGGTCAGACCTGGATGAAGCTTTCTTT	CASSFIGSDLDEAFF
TRBV5-6	TRBJ1-2	TRBD1	.	TGTGCCAGCGGGTTACAGGACAGGAACTATGGCTACACCTTC	CASGLQDRNYGYTF
TRBV5-4	TRBJ2-5	.	.	TGTGCCAGCAGCTCCCAAACCGAGGGTTTAGAGACCCAGTACTTC	CASSSQTEGLETQYF
TRBV14	TRBJ1-2	.	.	TGTGCCAGCAGCCAAGAGGGAGGGACTTCGGCTGGCTACACCTTC	CASSQEGGTSAGYTF
TRBV4-3	TRBJ2-5	.	.	TGCGCCAGCAGCCGAGGAGTAGCGGTAATGCAAGAGACCCAGTACTTC	CASSRGVAVMQETQYF
TRBV28	TRBJ2-1	TRBD1	.	TGTGCCAGCAGTTTATGGGGGGACAGGGTGGGAGGTGAGCAGTTCTTC	CASSLWGDRVGGEQFF
TRBV28	TRBJ2-2	.	once	TGTGCCAGCACAAGAGTCAGGGGGGACGCCGGGGAGCTGTTTTTT	CASTRVRGDAGELFF
TRBV7-8	TRBJ1-1	.	.	TGTGCCAGCAGCTTAGCGCAGGTCGCTGAAGCTTTCTTT	CASSLAQVAEAFF
TRBV7-9	TRBJ2-2	.	.	TGTGCCAGCAGCTTAAACAGGGTGAACACCGGGGAGCTGTTTTTT	CASSLNRVNTGELFF
TRBV6-5	TRBJ1-2	.	.	TGTGCCAGCAGCAGGACGGGACAACAGAACTATGGCTACACCTTC	CASSRTGQQNYGYTF